Following are 31 T cell receptor beta chains from one sample sequenced in a study of blood T cell repertoires in COVID-19. This table comes from immunoSEQ multiplex PCR, and its TCRdb copy is limited to in-frame clones, with some not included. This table holds approximately 28,000 clones, about three quarters found once. The sequenced material came from peripheral blood. Receptor source: a woman in her 70s with active or convalescent COVID-19.

The chain combines TRBV5-1 with TRBJ2-2, with D tentatively TRBD1 (5 bases). Germline V gene data show CDR1 as SGHRS and CDR2 as YFSETQ. The length of the CDR3 is 16 residues. Trimming stripped 1 base from V and 3 bases from J, with 13 bases between. CDR3 DNA: TGCGCCAGCAGCTTGAGGCAGGGCCGGGACACCGGGGAGCTGTTTTTT. Translation gives CASSLRQGRDTGELFF. The full variable domain, rest sourced from reference TRBV5-1 and TRBJ2-2, is KAGVTQTPRYLIKTRGQQVTLSCSPISGHRSVSWYQQTPGQGLQFLFEYFSETQRNKGNFPGRFSGRQFSNSRSEMNVSTLELGDSALYLCASSLRQGRDTGELFFGEGSRLTVL.

On this clone: At one end, the junction sequence differs from germline, possibly due to a read error. The chain employs TRBV14 and TRBJ2-7, with TRBD2 matching over 8 bases. The germline CDR1 and CDR2 sequences are SGHDN and FVKESK. The length of the CDR3 is 15 residues. The CDR3 protein is CASSQDPSGRWRNVF. The CDR3 bases are TGTGCCAGCAGCCAAGATCCCAGCGGGAGATGGAGGAACGTATTC.

The chain is built from TRBV10-3 and TRBJ1-4; D is ambiguous. CDR1 ENHRY and CDR2 SYGVKD come from the germline V gene. V dropped 8 bases and J dropped 7 bases, with 8 bases sitting between them. CDR3 length equals 11 residues. The CDR3 region has the DNA TGTGCCATCGGGAGCGGTGAAAAACTGTTTTTT. Translation: CAIGSGEKLFF.

This chain connects TRBV12-3 or TRBV12-4 to TRBJ1-1; 7 positions match TRBD1. Trimming cost V 8 bases and J 1 base; bases outside gene matches: 4. CDR3 length: 13 residues. CDR3 sequence reads: CASVRQGNTEAFF. The CDR3, as DNA: TGTGCCAGCGTAAGACAGGGGAACACTGAAGCTTTCTTT.

The V and J genes are TRBV6-5 and TRBJ2-2; D is unresolved. The germline V and J ends were trimmed by 7 bases and 2 bases, with 5 bases remaining between them. The length of the CDR3 is 12 residues. Per germline, CDR1 MNHEY and CDR2 SVGAGI. CDR3 bases: TGTGCCAGCACCTTTAACACCGGGGAGCTGTTTTTT. Protein: CASTFNTGELFF.

The chain links TRBV5-1 to TRBJ2-3, with 9 bases that match TRBD1. Trimming removed 4 bases from V and 3 bases from J; junction bases left unmatched: 6. Germline loops: CDR1 SGHRS, CDR2 YFSETQ. This CDR3 contains 15 residues. The CDR3 spells CASSPGQGGTDTQYF. The CDR3 bases are TGCGCCAGCAGCCCGGGACAGGGAGGGACAGATACGCAGTATTTT.

V usage is TRBV6-4 and J usage is TRBJ1-5; maybe TRBD1 (5 bases). CDR3 size: 12 residues. Germline V CDR1 and CDR2: MRHNA, SNTAGT. V gave up 6 bases and J gave up 9 bases, with 12 bases separating them. CDR3 residues: CASRGGTRPQHF. The DNA for the CDR3 is TGTGCCAGCAGGGGGGGGACTCGGCCCCAGCATTTT.

The rearrangement joins TRBV19 to TRBJ2-7, with D perhaps matching TRBD1 (6 bases). The CDR3 has 17 amino acids. The germline V gene has CDR1 LNHDA and CDR2 SQIVND (reference sequence). The V gene lost 7 bases and the J gene lost 5 bases, with 27 bases spanning the gap. CDR3 DNA sequence: TGTGCCAGTATAGGAAGAACAGGGATATTCGTCGGGCACGAGCAGTACTTC. Amino acid sequence: CASIGRTGIFVGHEQYF.

The V and J genes are TRBV19 and TRBJ1-1; 10 bases are shared with TRBD1. CDR1 and CDR2 (germline): LNHDA, SQIVND (reference sequence). The junction had 9 bases not matched to a gene; V was cut back by 7 bases and J by 4 bases. The CDR3 consists of 15 residues. The CDR3 coding sequence is TGTGCCAGTACCCCGTTGAGGACAGGGGGCACTGAAGCTTTCTTT. It encodes CASTPLRTGGTEAFF.

This clone occurred a few times. The chain combines TRBV15 with TRBJ1-3; perhaps TRBD1 as D (6 bases). The CDR3 covers 16 residues. Deletions cut 3 bases from V and 4 bases from J, with 16 bases between. Germline V gene data show CDR1 as LNHNV and CDR2 as YYDKDF (reference sequence). The CDR3 nucleotides are TGTGCCACCAGCAGGGCTCAGGGGCAGAGGGGAAACACCATATATTTT. Translation gives CATSRAQGQRGNTIYF.

This clone was seen a handful of times. The germline gene is not matched at one end of the junction; a read error may be the cause. This sequence joins TRBV12-5 and TRBJ1-1; no clear D gene. The length of the CDR3 is 11 residues. Germline values: CDR1 LGHNT, CDR2 FRNRAP. The CDR3 DNA reads as TGTGCTAGTGGATACAACAGTGAAGCTTTCTTT. Translated: CASGYNSEAFF.

The chain has TRBV6-2 or TRBV6-3 and TRBJ1-2; D remains unclear. The germline V gene has CDR1 MNHEY and CDR2 SVGEGT. CDR3 length: 15 amino acids. V lost 5 bases and J 4 bases, leaving 17 bases between the germline ends. CDR3: CASSPRGSLGYGYTF. In nucleotides, the CDR3 is TGTGCCAGCAGTCCCCGGGGATCCCTTGGCTATGGCTACACCTTC.

The sample holds a few counts of this clone. This chain uses TRBV28 with TRBJ2-7, with 8 bases identical to TRBD2. Trimming cost V 5 bases and J 5 bases; bases outside gene matches: 11. Per germline, CDR1 MDHEN and CDR2 SYDVKM. This CDR3 has 15 amino acids. The CDR3 region is CASSLLAGLLHEQYF. CDR3 nucleotide sequence: TGTGCCAGCAGTCTATTAGCGGGACTACTCCACGAGCAGTACTTC.

CDR3 nucleotides: TGTGCCAGCAGTAATTCCGCGGGCTCCTACGAGCAGTACTTC. As protein: CASSNSAGSYEQYF. The rearrangement joins TRBV27 to TRBJ2-7, with D tentatively TRBD2 (5 bases). CDR1 is MNHEY and CDR2 is SMNVEV in the germline V gene (reference sequence). This CDR3 comprises 14 residues. V lost 5 bases to trimming and J lost 0 bases, with 11 bases between them.

J is TRBJ2-7 and V is TRBV28, with TRBD1 identical over 8 bases. This CDR3 region has 12 residues. Losses at the gene ends were 6 bases for V and 3 bases for J; bases not matched to a gene: 1. Germline CDR1 reads MDHEN; CDR2 reads SYDVKM. The CDR3 bases are TGTGCCAGCAGGGACAGGGACTACGAGCAGTACTTC. Amino acid sequence: CASRDRDYEQYF.

The chain employs TRBV7-2 and TRBJ1-6, with a possible D match to TRBD1 (6 bases). The CDR3 is 17 residues long. Germline CDR1 reads SGHTA; CDR2 reads FQGNSA. The V end was cut by 5 bases, the J end by 0 bases, with 14 bases between. CDR3 in DNA: TGTGCCAGCAGCCCCCGGACAGAGAGCTCCTATAATTCACCCCTCCACTTT. Its translation is CASSPRTESSYNSPLHF.

V usage is TRBV6-5 and J usage is TRBJ2-1, with 8 bases matching TRBD2. The CDR3 extends over 16 amino acids. Germline values: CDR1 MNHEY, CDR2 SVGAGI. V lost 0 bases, J lost 4 bases, and 5 bases stayed unmatched. This CDR3 is CASSYSRGAGYNEQFF. CDR3 sequence (DNA): TGTGCCAGCAGTTACTCGCGGGGGGCCGGGTACAATGAGCAGTTCTTC.

This chain uses TRBV2 with TRBJ2-5, with D perhaps TRBD2 (5 bases). This CDR3 region has 13 residues. V was clipped by 4 bases and J by 4 bases, with 10 bases between them. The germline gives CDR1 SNHLY, CDR2 FYNNEI. CDR3 amino acids: CASSVLGGETQYF. The CDR3 DNA reads TGTGCCAGCAGTGTACTAGGCGGAGAGACCCAGTACTTC.

The chain employs TRBV7-6 and TRBJ1-3; D is perhaps TRBD1 (5 bases). CDR1 SGHVS and CDR2 FNYEAQ come from the germline V gene. Deletions cut 4 bases from V and 1 base from J, with 8 bases between. This CDR3 spans 14 amino acids. The CDR3, as DNA: TGTGCCAGCAGCTGGGGGGGGTCTGGAAACACCATATATTTT. Its translation is CASSWGGSGNTIYF.

This chain connects TRBV5-4 to TRBJ2-7; no clear D. The germline CDR1 and CDR2 sequences are SGHNT and YYREEE (reference sequence). V dropped 4 bases and J dropped 0 bases, with 11 bases sitting between them. This CDR3 has 14 residues. CDR3 sequence reads: CASSLIDNSYEQYF. CDR3 in DNA: TGTGCCAGCAGCCTAATTGACAACTCCTACGAGCAGTACTTC.

V is TRBV7-9 and J is TRBJ1-1; D may be TRBD1 (6 bases). With 7 bases removed from V and 1 base from J, the gap between germline ends came to 16 bases. CDR1 is SEHNR, CDR2 FQNEAQ, per germline (reference sequence). The CDR3 covers 15 residues. CDR3 protein: CASTHQGGTNTEAFF. The CDR3 DNA sequence: TGTGCCAGCACCCATCAAGGGGGTACGAACACTGAAGCTTTCTTT.

The chain employs TRBV5-1 and TRBJ1-6; no clear D gene. Trimming cost V 0 bases and J 3 bases, with 7 bases left between them. The germline gives CDR1 SGHRS, CDR2 YFSETQ. The CDR3 contains 15 residues. CDR3 DNA: TGCGCCAGCAGCTTGGACGGTTACTATAATTCACCCCTCCACTTT. Its protein product is CASSLDGYYNSPLHF.

The V and J genes are TRBV4-3 and TRBJ2-1, with 10 bases that match TRBD2. The CDR3 extends over 19 amino acids. With V trimmed by 0 bases and J by 0 bases, 8 bases remained unmatched. Germline V gene lookup returns CDR1 LGHNA and CDR2 YSLEER. The DNA of the CDR3 is TGCGCCAGCAGCCAAGATCTGAGCGGGGGGGCGAGCTCCTACAATGAGCAGTTCTTC. This sequence encodes CASSQDLSGGASSYNEQFF.

V is TRBV6-2 or TRBV6-3 and J is TRBJ1-1, with D perhaps TRBD1 (5 bases). Trimming pared 2 bases from V and 11 bases from J, leaving 15 bases between. CDR3 length: 13 residues. Germline V gene lookup returns CDR1 MNHEY and CDR2 SVGEGT. The CDR3 sequence: CASSYRSDTPAFF. CDR3 bases: TGTGCCAGCAGTTACAGGTCGGACACCCCGGCTTTCTTT.

V and J are TRBV30 and TRBJ2-1, with TRBD2 as a possible D gene (5 bases). Trimming stripped 4 bases from V and 2 bases from J, with 12 bases between. CDR3 length: 14 amino acids. Germline values: CDR1 GTSNPN, CDR2 SVGIG (reference sequence). The CDR3 loop is CAWTDLNPYNEQFF. CDR3 nucleotide sequence: TGTGCCTGGACGGACTTGAACCCCTACAATGAGCAGTTCTTC.

The chain recombines TRBV19 with TRBJ1-2, with 7 bases matching TRBD1. The ends lost 7 bases at V and 1 base at J; junction bases unmatched: 6. The CDR3 spans 14 residues. Germline-derived CDR1 and CDR2 are LNHDA and SQIVND (reference sequence). CDR3 in amino acids: CASKRQGVNYGYTF. The CDR3 nucleotides are TGTGCCAGTAAAAGACAGGGAGTTAACTATGGCTACACCTTC.

The chain combines TRBV12-3 or TRBV12-4 with TRBJ1-1; maybe TRBD1 (6 bases). There are 13 residues in the CDR3. V was cut by 5 bases and J by 5 bases, with 12 bases left in between. As DNA, the CDR3 is TGTGCCAGCAGTCCTCTCAGGGGTACTGAAGCTTTCTTT. Protein: CASSPLRGTEAFF.

J is TRBJ1-2 and V is TRBV27, with TRBD1 as a possible D gene (6 bases). This CDR3 has 15 residues. Per the germline V gene, CDR1 is MNHEY and CDR2 is SMNVEV (reference sequence). The V and J ends lost 0 bases and 4 bases respectively, with 12 bases between them. The CDR3, as DNA: TGTGCCAGCAGTTTATCTACAGGGTCGGGCTATGGCTACACCTTC. Its translation: CASSLSTGSGYGYTF.

Here the CDR3 DNA reads TGTGCCAGCACCCCTGGACTAGTCGCTGGGGCCAACGTCCTGACTTTC. It codes for CASTPGLVAGANVLTF. This chain joins TRBV5-6 and TRBJ2-6; 7 bases agree with TRBD2. Germline assignment: CDR1 SGHDT and CDR2 YYEEEE. V dropped 6 bases and J dropped 2; count of bases not matched to a gene: 8. The CDR3 sequence is 16 residues long. Full variable domain (rest looked up from reference TRBV5-6 and TRBJ2-6): DAGVTQSPTHLIKTRGQQVTLRCSPKSGHDTVSWYQQALGQGPQFIFQYYEEEERQRGNFPDRFSGHQFPNYSSELNVNALLLGDSALYLCASTPGLVAGANVLTFGAGSRLTVL.

This clone occurred a few times. V gene TRBV3-1 (or the pseudogene TRBV3-2) combines with J gene TRBJ2-7; 8 nucleotides match TRBD2. J lost 2 bases, V lost 2 bases, and 5 bases had no gene match. This CDR3 region has 15 residues. Looked up from germline, CDR1 is LGHDT and CDR2 is YNNKEL (reference sequence). The CDR3 spells CASSQPGTSAYEQYF. The CDR3 DNA reads TGTGCCAGCAGCCAACCCGGGACTAGTGCCTACGAGCAGTACTTC.

The CDR3 sequence is CASSPNRGLSNSPLHF. CDR3 in DNA: TGTGCCAGCAGCCCGAACAGGGGGCTTTCTAATTCACCCCTCCACTTT. V usage is TRBV5-4 and J usage is TRBJ1-6; 9 nucleotides align to TRBD1. The germline CDR1 and CDR2 sequences are SGHNT and YYREEE (reference sequence). The V gene end was trimmed by 4 bases and the J gene end by 6 bases; junction bases not matched to a gene: 8. CDR3 length equals 16 residues.